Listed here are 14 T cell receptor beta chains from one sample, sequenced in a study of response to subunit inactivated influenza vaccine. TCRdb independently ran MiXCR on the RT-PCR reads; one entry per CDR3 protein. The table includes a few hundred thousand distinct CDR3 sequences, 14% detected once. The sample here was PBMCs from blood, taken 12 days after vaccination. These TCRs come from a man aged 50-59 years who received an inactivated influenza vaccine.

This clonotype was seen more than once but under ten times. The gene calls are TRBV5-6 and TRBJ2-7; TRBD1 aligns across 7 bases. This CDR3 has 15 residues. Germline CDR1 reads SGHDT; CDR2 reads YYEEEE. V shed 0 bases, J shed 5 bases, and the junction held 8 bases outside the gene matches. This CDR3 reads CASSLVGGAAHEQYF. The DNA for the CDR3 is TGTGCCAGCAGCTTGGTAGGGGGCGCTGCCCACGAGCAGTACTTC.

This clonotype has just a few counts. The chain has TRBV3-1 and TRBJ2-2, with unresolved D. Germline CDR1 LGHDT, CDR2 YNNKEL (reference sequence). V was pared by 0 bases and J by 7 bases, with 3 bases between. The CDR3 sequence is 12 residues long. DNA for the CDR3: TGTGCCAGCAGCCAAGACAGCGGGGAGCTGTTTTTT. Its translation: CASSQDSGELFF.

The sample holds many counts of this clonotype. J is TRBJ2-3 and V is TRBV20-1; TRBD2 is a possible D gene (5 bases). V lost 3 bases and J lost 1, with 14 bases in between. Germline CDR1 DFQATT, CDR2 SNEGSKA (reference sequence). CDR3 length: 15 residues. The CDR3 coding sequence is TGCAGTGCTAGTGGCGTCCGGGGTGGCACAGATACGCAGTATTTT. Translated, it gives CSASGVRGGTDTQYF.

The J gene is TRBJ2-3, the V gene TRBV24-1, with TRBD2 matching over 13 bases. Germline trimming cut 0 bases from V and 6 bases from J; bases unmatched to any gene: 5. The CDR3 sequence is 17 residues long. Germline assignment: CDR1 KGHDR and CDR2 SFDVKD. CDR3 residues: CATSDLGLAGDKDTQYF. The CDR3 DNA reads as TGTGCCACCAGTGATTTGGGACTAGCGGGAGATAAGGATACGCAGTATTTT.

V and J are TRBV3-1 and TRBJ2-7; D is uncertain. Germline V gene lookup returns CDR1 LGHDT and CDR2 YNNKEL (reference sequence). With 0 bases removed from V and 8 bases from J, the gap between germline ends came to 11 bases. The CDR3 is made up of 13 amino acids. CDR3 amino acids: CASSQDSSVKQYF. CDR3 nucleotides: TGTGCCAGCAGCCAAGACAGCAGTGTGAAGCAGTACTTC.

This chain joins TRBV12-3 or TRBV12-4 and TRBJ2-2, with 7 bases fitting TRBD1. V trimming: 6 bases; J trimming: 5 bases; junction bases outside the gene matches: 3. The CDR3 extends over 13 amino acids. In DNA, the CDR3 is TGTGCCAGCAGCACAGGGGTAACCGGGGAGCTGTTTTTT. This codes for CASSTGVTGELFF.

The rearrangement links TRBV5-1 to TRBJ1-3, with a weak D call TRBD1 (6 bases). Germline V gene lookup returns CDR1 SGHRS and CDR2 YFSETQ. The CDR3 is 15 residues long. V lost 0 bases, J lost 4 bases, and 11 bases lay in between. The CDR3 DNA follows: TGCGCCAGCAGCTTGGAGGGGGACTTCGGAAACACCATATATTTT. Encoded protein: CASSLEGDFGNTIYF.

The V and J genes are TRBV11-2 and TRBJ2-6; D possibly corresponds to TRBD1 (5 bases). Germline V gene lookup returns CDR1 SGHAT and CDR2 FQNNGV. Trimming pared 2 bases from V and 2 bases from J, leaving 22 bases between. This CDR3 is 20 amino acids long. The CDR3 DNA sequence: TGTGCCAGCAGCTTATCCCGCGATTGGCAGGGTTTCACTGGGGCCAACGTCCTGACTTTC. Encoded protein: CASSLSRDWQGFTGANVLTF. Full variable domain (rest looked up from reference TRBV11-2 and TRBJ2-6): EAGVAQSPRYKIIEKRQSVAFWCNPISGHATLYWYQQILGQGPKLLIQFQNNGVVDDSQLPKDRFSAERLKGVDSTLKIQPAKLEDSAVYLCASSLSRDWQGFTGANVLTFGAGSRLTVL.

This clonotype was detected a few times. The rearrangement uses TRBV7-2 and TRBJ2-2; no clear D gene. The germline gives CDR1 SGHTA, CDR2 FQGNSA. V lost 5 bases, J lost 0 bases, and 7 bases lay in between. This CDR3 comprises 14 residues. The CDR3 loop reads CASSNPANTGELFF. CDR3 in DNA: TGTGCCAGCAGCAATCCAGCGAACACCGGGGAGCTGTTTTTT.

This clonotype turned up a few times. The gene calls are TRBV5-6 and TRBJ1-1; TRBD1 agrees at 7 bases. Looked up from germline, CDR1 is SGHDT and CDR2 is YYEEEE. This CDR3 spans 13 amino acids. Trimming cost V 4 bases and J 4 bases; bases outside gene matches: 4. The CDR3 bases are TGTGCCAGCAGCGTTGGACAGGCCACTGAAGCTTTCTTT. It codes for CASSVGQATEAFF.

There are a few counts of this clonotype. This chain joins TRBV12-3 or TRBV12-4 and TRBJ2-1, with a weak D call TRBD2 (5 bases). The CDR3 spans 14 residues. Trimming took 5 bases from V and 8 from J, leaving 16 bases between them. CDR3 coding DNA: TGTGCCAGCAGTGCTACTCTAGCCTCATATGAGCAGTTCTTC. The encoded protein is CASSATLASYEQFF.

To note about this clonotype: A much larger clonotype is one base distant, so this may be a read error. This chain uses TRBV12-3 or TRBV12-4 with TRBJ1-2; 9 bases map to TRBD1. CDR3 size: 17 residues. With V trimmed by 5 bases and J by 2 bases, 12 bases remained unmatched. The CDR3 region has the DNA TGTGCCAGCAGTGCCGCGGGGACAGGGCTGGCCAACTATGGCTACACCTTC. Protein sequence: CASSAAGTGLANYGYTF.

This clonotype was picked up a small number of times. This CDR3 is CASSADRDNQPQHF. The CDR3 DNA reads as TGTGCCAGCAGCGCGGACAGGGACAATCAGCCCCAGCATTTT. The chain links TRBV9 to TRBJ1-5, with 8 bases lining up with TRBD1. Germline values: CDR1 SGDLS, CDR2 YYNGEE. The CDR3 is made up of 14 amino acids. V lost 3 bases to trimming and J lost 3 bases; unmatched junction nucleotides: 2.

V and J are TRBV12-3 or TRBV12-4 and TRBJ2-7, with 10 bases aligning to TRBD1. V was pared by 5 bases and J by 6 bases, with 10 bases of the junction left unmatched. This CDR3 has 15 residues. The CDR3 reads CASSPSGTGEREQYF. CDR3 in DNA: TGTGCCAGCAGTCCCTCCGGGACAGGGGAGCGCGAGCAGTACTTC.